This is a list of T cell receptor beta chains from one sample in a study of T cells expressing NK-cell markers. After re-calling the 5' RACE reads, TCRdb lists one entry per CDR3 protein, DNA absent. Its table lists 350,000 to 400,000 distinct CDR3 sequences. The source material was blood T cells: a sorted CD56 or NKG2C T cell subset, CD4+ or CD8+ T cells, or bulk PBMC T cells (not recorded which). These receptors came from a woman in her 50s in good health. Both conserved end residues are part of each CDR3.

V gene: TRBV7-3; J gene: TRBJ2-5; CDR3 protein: CASSPAGSLQETQYF
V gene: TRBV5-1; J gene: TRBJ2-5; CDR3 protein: CASSWTPSGSRVRETQYF
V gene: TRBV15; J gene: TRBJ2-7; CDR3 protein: CATSRWAGGSPDEQYF
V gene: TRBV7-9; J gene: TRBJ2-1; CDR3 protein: CASRPSGRAFHNEQFF
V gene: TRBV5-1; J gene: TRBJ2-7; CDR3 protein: CASSLAVRRDSLYEQYF
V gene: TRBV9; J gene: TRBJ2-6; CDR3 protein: CASSSLPGTGAGANVLTF
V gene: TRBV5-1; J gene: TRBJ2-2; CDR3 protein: CASSLGSETGPGEELFF
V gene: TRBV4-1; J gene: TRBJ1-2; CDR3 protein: CASSPSTGPRGGYTF
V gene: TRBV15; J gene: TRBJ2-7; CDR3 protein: CATSRVAGGRYEQYF
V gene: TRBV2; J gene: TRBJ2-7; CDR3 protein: CASSDPTGFSYEQYF
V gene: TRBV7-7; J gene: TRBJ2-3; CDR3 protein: CASSRTGNPGDTQYF
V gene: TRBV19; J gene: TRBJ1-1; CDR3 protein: CASSWARAGEAFF
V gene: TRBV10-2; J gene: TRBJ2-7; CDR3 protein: CASSELRRSYEQYF
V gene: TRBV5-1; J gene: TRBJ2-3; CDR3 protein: CASSPRGAGSTDTQYF
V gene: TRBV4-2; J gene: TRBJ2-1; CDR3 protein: CASSQISSTYNEQFF
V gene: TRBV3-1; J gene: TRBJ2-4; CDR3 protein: CASSHQGGEKNIQYF
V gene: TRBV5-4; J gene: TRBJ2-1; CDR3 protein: CASSLESQNEQFF
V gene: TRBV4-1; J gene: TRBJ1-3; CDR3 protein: CASSQGPGSSGNTIYF
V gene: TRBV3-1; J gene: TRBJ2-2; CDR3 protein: CASREQVSTGELFF
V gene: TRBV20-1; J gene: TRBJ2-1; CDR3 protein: CSASDITSGLRGGLREQFF
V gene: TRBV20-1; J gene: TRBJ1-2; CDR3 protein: CSATPQRGYTF
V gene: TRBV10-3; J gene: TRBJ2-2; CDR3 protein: CAITASPGQGANTGELFF
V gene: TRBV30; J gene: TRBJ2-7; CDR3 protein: CAWSLGDPSIGQYF
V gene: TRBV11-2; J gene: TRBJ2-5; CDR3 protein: CASSTGQGQETQYF
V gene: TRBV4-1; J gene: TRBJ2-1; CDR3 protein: CASSQDGFGTSYNEQFF
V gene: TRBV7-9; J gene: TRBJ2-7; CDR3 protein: CASRPGASYEQYF
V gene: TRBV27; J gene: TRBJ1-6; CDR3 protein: CASSLSPGSNSPLHF
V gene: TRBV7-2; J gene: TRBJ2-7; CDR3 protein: CASSLAGSVQYF
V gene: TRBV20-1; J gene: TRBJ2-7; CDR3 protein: CSALGTGKSGQYF
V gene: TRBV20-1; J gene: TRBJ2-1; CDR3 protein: CSASFGATLYEQFF
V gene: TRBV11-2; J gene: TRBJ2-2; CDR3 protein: CASSLDSGGSTGELFF
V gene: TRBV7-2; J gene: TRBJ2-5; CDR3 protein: CASSLALVLGGTQYF
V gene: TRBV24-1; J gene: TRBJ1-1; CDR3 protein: CATSDLDTRAFF
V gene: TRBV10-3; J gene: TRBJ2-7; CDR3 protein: CAISESVLSLREQYF
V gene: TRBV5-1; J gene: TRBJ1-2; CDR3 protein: CASSFGTNYLYTF
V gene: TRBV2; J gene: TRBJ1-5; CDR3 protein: CASSGPSGTASNQPQHF
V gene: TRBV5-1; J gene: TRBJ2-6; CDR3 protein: CASSWGRPGSSGANVLTF
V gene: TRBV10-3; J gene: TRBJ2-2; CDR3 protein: CAIRAGTKDTGELFF
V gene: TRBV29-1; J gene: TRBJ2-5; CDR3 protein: CSADSSEETQYF
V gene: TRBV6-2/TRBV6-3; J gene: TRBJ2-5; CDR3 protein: CASSQRVFQTQYF